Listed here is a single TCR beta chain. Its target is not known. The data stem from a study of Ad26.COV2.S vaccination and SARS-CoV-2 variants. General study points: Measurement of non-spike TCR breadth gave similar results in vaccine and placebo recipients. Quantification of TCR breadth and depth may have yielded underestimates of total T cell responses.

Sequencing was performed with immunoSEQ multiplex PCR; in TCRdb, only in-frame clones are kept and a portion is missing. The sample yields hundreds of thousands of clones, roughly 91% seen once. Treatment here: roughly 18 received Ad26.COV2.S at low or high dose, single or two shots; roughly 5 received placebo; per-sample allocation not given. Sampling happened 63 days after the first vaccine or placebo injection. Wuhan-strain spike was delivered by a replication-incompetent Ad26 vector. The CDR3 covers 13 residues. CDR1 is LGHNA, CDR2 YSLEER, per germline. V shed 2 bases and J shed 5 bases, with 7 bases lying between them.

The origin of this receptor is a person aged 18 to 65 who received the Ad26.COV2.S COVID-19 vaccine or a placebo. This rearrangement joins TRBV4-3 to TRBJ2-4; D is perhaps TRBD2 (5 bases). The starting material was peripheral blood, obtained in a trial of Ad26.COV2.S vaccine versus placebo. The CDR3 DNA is TGCGCCAGCAGCCAAATCGGGGAAAACATTCAGTACTTC. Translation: CASSQIGENIQYF.